This T cell receptor beta chain emerged from a study of shared clonotypes between healthy human individuals. The CDR3 spans 13 residues. Germline CDR1 and CDR2: SGHRS and YFSETQ. V dropped 4 bases and J dropped 3 bases, with 8 bases sitting between them. Subsets obtained from CD4+ cells comprised CD45RA+ naive and CD45RA-negative memory cells. Study-level results: Blood was the only sampled material, and tissue repertoires likely differ.

Libraries were prepared by immunoSEQ multiplex PCR; TCRdb keeps only in-frame clonotypes and omits some of them. The sample contains fewer than 1.8 million clones, 98% of which appear only once. As for this clone: The target antigen is unknown. Other DNA sequences in the same sample also yield this CDR3.

The TCR originated in a man aged 25 to 45 in good health. Sequencing was done on a sample of naive CD4+ T cells sorted from blood. The subset here: CD45RA+ positively selected. The J gene is TRBJ2-1, the V gene TRBV5-1, with D maybe TRBD1 (5 bases). CDR3 sequence (DNA): TGCGCCAGCAGCCTCGACAGCTACAATGAGCAGTTCTTC. It codes for CASSLDSYNEQFF.